This T cell receptor beta chain derives from a study of T cell repertoires in ileal Crohn's disease. The study's findings and limits: High-frequency clones were more common in sorted CD8 than CD4 cells.

The sample's time point: neoterminal ileum biopsy at postoperative endoscopy, about 6 months after surgery. Details on this clone: Antigen specificity is unknown.

Generated by immunoSEQ multiplex PCR, the TCRdb table keeps only in-frame clones and is missing some. This table has about 11,000 clones, about 81% appearing once. The sequencing sample was made of ileal tissue. The TCR comes from an adult with Crohn's disease.

CDR3 loop: CASSLVAGAGDTQYF. CDR3 DNA: TGTGCCAGCAGCTTAGTAGCGGGGGCTGGAGATACGCAGTATTTT. The chain uses TRBV7-2 and TRBJ2-3; 9 positions match TRBD2. V was pared by 1 base and J by 5 bases, with 4 bases of the junction left unmatched. The CDR3 totals 15 residues. Per the germline V gene, CDR1 is SGHTA and CDR2 is FQGNSA.